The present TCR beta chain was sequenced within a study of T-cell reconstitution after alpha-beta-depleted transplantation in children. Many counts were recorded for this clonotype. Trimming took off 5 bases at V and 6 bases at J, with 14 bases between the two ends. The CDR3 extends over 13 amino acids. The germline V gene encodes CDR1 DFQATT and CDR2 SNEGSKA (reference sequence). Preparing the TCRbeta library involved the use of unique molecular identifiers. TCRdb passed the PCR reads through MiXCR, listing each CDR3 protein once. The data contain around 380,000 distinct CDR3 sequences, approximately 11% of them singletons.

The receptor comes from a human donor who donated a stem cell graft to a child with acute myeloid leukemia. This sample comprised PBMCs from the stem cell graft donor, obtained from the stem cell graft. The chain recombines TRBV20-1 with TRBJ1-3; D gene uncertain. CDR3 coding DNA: TGCAGTGCTGCCCCGAGTTATGAAAACACCATATATTTT. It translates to CSAAPSYENTIYF.